This TCR beta chain was captured by sequencing in a study of blood T cell repertoires in COVID-19. Background on the study: Acute-phase and convalescent COVID-19 samples originated in the United States, Italy and Spain. T cells, B-cell-depleted T cells, or PBMCs provided the cDNA or gDNA that served as material.

The data were produced by immunoSEQ multiplex PCR, yet TCRdb's version contains in-frame clones alone and is incomplete. The sample includes about 330,000 clones, 88% of them seen just once. Enrollees, about 18 to 95 years old, lived in 25 or so US areas. Researchers sorted participants into cohorts using their self-reported clinical history. The CDR3 has 14 residues. The germline V gene encodes CDR1 ENHRY and CDR2 SYGVKD. V gave up 0 bases and J gave up 7 bases, with 7 bases separating them. The specimen was PBMCs or T cells enriched from blood (not recorded which). The source of this sequence is a young man who had recovered from COVID-19. The chain links TRBV10-3 to TRBJ1-6; D uncertain. The DNA for the CDR3 is TGTGCCATCAGTGAGTCGAGGCAGAATTCACCCCTCCACTTT. Translated: CAISESRQNSPLHF.